This T cell receptor beta chain was recorded in a study of blood T cell repertoires in COVID-19 (dated by TCRdb to the early 2020s). Background on the whole study: Samples from collaborators originated in the United States, Italy and Spain and spanned both the acute and convalescent phases of COVID-19. The prospective study material was composed of cDNA or gDNA derived from T cells, B-cell-depleted T cells, or PBMCs. Subjects who had been exposed to COVID-19, were actively infected with it, or had recovered from it provided the deeply sampled blood TCRbeta repertoires that made up the dataset. The repertoires were released in a freely available public database intended as a resource for research on the immune response to SARS-CoV-2. Samples came from the ongoing ImmuneRACE study (first 160 participants) plus 1,254 subjects from 6 global collaborators. Nearly every sample came with metadata listing a de-identified subject ID, COVID-19 status, age in years and sex. HLA class I and class II types, where available, came from metadata supplied by the sample provider rather than from assay-based typing. The investigation overall reported the following: The quantity of clinical and demographic metadata differed by source and by participant and was supplied without curation.

Each collaborating institution followed its own protocols to collect whole blood in K2EDTA tubes. For TCRbeta analysis, collaborators shipped samples as frozen whole blood, isolated PBMCs, or DNA extracted from either of those sample types. The CDR3 goes from the cysteine to the phenylalanine over 14 residues. CDR3 DNA is the only sequence kept; it has 42 bases, read in frame from the first base. V loses 2 bases of germline sequence and J loses 0 bases, and the interval between the two ends is 7 bases. The germline V gene supplies CDR1 SGHAT and CDR2 FQNNGV. TCRbeta CDR3 regions were amplified from genomic DNA by means of the immunoSEQ Assay, a bias-controlled multiplex PCR. As for how the authors treated the data: Within the assay, amplification of reference gene primers was used to estimate how many nucleated cells each sample contained. To quantify the absolute abundance of each unique TCRbeta CDR3 rearrangement, sequence reads were collapsed and filtered. For each sample, productive Simpson clonality was calculated as the square root of Simpson's diversity index over productive rearrangements. TCRdb provides this immuneACCESS table in a form limited to in-frame rearrangements. Some clones are lacking; in checked studies, under half of them reflect an unresolved V gene, and why the rest are absent is not known. Clone size and the V and J calls come from that table; the DNA yielded D and trimming. Across this sample there are about 81,000 clones, with around 80% seen only once. The top ten constitute approximately 7.3% of the sample.

Worth noting for this clone: Which antigen it targets is not known. Per-base qualities were not stored, and no clone one base away is much larger.

The clonotype originates from a human donor in a cohort sampled during active COVID-19. The sequenced sample was peripheral blood. The rearranged segments are TRBV11-2 and TRBJ1-1; a tentative D match to TRBD1 spans 5 bases. The bases read TGTGCCAGCAGCTTATTCAGGGTGAACACTGAAGCTTTCTTT. This sequence encodes CASSLFRVNTEAFF.